The 14 T cell receptor beta chains in this list originate from one sample, sequenced in a study of cytomegalovirus exposure and HLA in healthy donors. The table came from immunoSEQ multiplex PCR; TCRdb's copy has only in-frame clones and leaves some out. The sample lists roughly 70,000 clones; around 81% were seen once. The sample taken for sequencing was PBMCs. These receptors all come from a man aged 30 to 45 in good health and CMV-seronegative.

The V gene is TRBV7-2, the J gene TRBJ1-5; 8 positions match TRBD1. The V and J ends lost 5 bases and 7 bases, in that order; junction bases with no gene match: 7. CDR1 is SGHTA, CDR2 FQGNSA, per germline. This CDR3 is 14 amino acids long. CDR3 nucleotides: TGTGCCAGCAGCCTAACAGGGGGGGACCAGCCCCAGCATTTT. This gives the protein CASSLTGGDQPQHF. Complete variable domain (other parts from reference TRBV7-2 and TRBJ1-5): GAGVSQSPSNKVTEKGKDVELRCDPISGHTALYWYRQSLGQGLEFLIYFQGNSAPDKSGLPSDRFSAERTGGSVSTLTIQRTQQEDSAVYLCASSLTGGDQPQHFGDGTRLSIL.

The chain combines TRBV11-2 with TRBJ2-1; D is undetermined. CDR1 and CDR2 (germline): SGHAT, FQNNGV. Trimming cost V 2 bases and J 7 bases, with 9 bases left between them. This CDR3 comprises 13 residues. The CDR3 DNA sequence: TGTGCCAGCAGCTTACAGTACCGTAATGAGCAGTTCTTC. It is translated as CASSLQYRNEQFF. Together with reference TRBV11-2 and TRBJ2-1, the CDR3 gives the full variable domain: EAGVAQSPRYKIIEKRQSVAFWCNPISGHATLYWYQQILGQGPKLLIQFQNNGVVDDSQLPKDRFSAERLKGVDSTLKIQPAKLEDSAVYLCASSLQYRNEQFFGPGTRLTVL.

The chain recombines TRBV4-1 with TRBJ1-2, with D perhaps TRBD1 (6 bases). V lost 1 base and J 5 bases, leaving 17 bases between the germline ends. CDR1 and CDR2 (germline): MGHRA, YSYEKL. This CDR3 region has 16 residues. The CDR3 coding sequence is TGCGCCAGCAGCCAAGGCAGGGGCCGATGGGATTATGGCTACACCTTC. Translated, it gives CASSQGRGRWDYGYTF.

This clone was counted once. The chain employs TRBV30 and TRBJ2-7; possible D gene TRBD1, 6 bases. The V end was cut by 0 bases, the J end by 1 base, with 7 bases between. The CDR3 runs to 13 residues. Germline assignment: CDR1 GTSNPN and CDR2 SVGIG (reference sequence). The CDR3 region has the DNA TGTGCCTGGAGTGTGGGGGCTTCCTACGAGCAGTACTTC. It is translated as CAWSVGASYEQYF.

J is TRBJ2-2 and V is TRBV4-2; 8 bases are shared with TRBD1. J lost 3 bases, V lost 1 base, and 10 bases had no gene match. Germline-derived CDR1 and CDR2 are LGHNA and YNFKEQ. The CDR3 length is 18 residues. CDR3 in DNA: TGTGCCAGCAGCCAAGGACGCGGGACAGGCGAATACACCGGGGAGCTGTTTTTT. It is translated as CASSQGRGTGEYTGELFF.

The chain combines TRBV5-1 with TRBJ2-1, with TRBD2 as a possible D gene (5 bases). CDR3 length: 14 amino acids. V was clipped by 0 bases and J by 3 bases, with 7 bases between them. Per the germline V gene, CDR1 is SGHRS and CDR2 is YFSETQ. CDR3 nucleotide sequence: TGCGCCAGCAGCTTGGCCGGGGTCTACAATGAGCAGTTCTTC. Its protein is CASSLAGVYNEQFF.

CDR3 protein: CASSLRDRNTEAFF. CDR3 nucleotide sequence: TGTGCCAGCAGCCTCCGGGATAGGAACACTGAAGCTTTCTTT. The chain recombines TRBV11-2 with TRBJ1-1; no firm D call. Trimming shortened V by 5 bases and J by 1 base, and 11 bases separated the two germline ends. The CDR3 is 14 amino acids. Germline CDR1 and CDR2: SGHAT and FQNNGV.

The rearrangement joins TRBV30 to TRBJ2-2; 10 nucleotides match TRBD2. V shed 3 bases, J shed 5 bases, and the junction held 9 bases outside the gene matches. Germline V CDR1 and CDR2: GTSNPN, SVGIG (reference sequence). The CDR3 runs 16 residues. The CDR3 sequence: CAWSRGGAGGTGELFF. CDR3 nucleotide sequence: TGTGCCTGGAGCCGAGGGGGAGCGGGGGGGACCGGGGAGCTGTTTTTT.

As DNA, the CDR3 is TGTGCCAGCAGCGTAGATAAGCGGGTGAACACCGGGGAGCTGTTTTTT. Its protein is CASSVDKRVNTGELFF. The rearrangement joins TRBV9 to TRBJ2-2; the D gene is possibly TRBD2 (6 bases). The V and J ends lost 0 bases and 1 base respectively, with 10 bases between them. Germline loops: CDR1 SGDLS, CDR2 YYNGEE. The CDR3 has 16 residues.

This clone was found once. The chain couples TRBV2 to TRBJ2-5; D gene ambiguous. Germline CDR1 is SNHLY and CDR2 is FYNNEI. The V and J ends lost 4 bases and 1 base respectively, with 7 bases between them. CDR3 length: 13 amino acids. CDR3 nucleotide sequence: TGTGCCAGCAGTGGACTGCCCCAAGAGACCCAGTACTTC. As protein: CASSGLPQETQYF. The full variable domain, in which reference TRBV2 and TRBJ2-5 provide the parts outside the CDR3, is EPEVTQTPSHQVTQMGQEVILRCVPISNHLYFYWYRQILGQKVEFLVSFYNNEISEKSEIFDDQFSVERPDGSNFTLKIRSTKLEDSAMYFCASSGLPQETQYFGPGTRLLVL.

The chain recombines TRBV5-1 with TRBJ2-1; TRBD2 matches 11 bases. V dropped 4 bases and J dropped 6; count of bases not matched to a gene: 6. The CDR3 is 15 residues long. CDR1 and CDR2 (germline): SGHRS, YFSETQ. The CDR3 sequence: CASSTGLAGFNEQFF. CDR3 nucleotides: TGCGCCAGCAGCACTGGACTAGCGGGTTTCAATGAGCAGTTCTTC.

The chain combines TRBV27 with TRBJ2-2; the D is unclear. The length of the CDR3 is 15 residues. Looked up from germline, CDR1 is MNHEY and CDR2 is SMNVEV (reference sequence). V shed 6 bases and J shed 2 bases, with 13 bases lying between them. In nucleotides, the CDR3 is TGTGCCAGCAGGCGCCTAACCCTAAACACCGGGGAGCTGTTTTTT. It translates to CASRRLTLNTGELFF.

This chain joins TRBV5-1 and TRBJ1-1; D uncertain. The CDR3 extends over 14 amino acids. Germline loops: CDR1 SGHRS, CDR2 YFSETQ. The V and J ends lost 0 bases and 6 bases respectively, with 12 bases between them. Here the CDR3 DNA reads TGCGCCAGCAGCTTGGAGTACAGCCTTTCTGAAGCTTTCTTT. Protein: CASSLEYSLSEAFF.

This sequence joins TRBV5-1 and TRBJ2-7; 16 bases agree with TRBD2. This CDR3 is built from 16 residues. V trimming: 5 bases; J trimming: 3 bases; junction bases outside the gene matches: 5. CDR1 is SGHRS, CDR2 YFSETQ, per germline. The CDR3 nucleotides read TGCGCCAGCAGACAGGGACTAGCGGGGGGGTACTACGAGCAGTACTTC. Translating it yields CASRQGLAGGYYEQYF.